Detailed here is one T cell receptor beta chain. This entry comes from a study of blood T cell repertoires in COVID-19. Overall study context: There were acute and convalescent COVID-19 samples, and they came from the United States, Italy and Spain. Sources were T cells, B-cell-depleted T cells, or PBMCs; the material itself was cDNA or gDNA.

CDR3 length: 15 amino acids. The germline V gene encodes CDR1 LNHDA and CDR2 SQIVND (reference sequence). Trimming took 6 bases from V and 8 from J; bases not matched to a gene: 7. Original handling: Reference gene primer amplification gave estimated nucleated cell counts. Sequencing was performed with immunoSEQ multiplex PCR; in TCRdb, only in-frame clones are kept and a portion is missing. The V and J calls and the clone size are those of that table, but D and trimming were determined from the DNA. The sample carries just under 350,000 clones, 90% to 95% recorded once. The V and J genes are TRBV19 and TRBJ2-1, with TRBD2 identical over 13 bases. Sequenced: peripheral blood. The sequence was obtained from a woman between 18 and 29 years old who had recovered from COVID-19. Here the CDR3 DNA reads TGTGCCAGTAGAAGGACTAGCGGGAGTTCCTATGAGCAGTTCTTC. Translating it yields CASRRTSGSSYEQFF.